This T cell receptor beta chain was sequenced for a study of CD8+CD57+ T cells in acquired aplastic anemia. Germline assignment: CDR1 SGHKS and CDR2 YYEKEE (reference sequence). The CDR3 is 16 residues long. Trimming cost V 3 bases and J 3 bases, with 18 bases left between them. Patients chosen for sequencing had CD8+CD57+ cells that had expanded, as shown by flow cytometry. Genomic DNA, the template, was used for profiling of the TCR beta VDJ and CDR3. TCRdb re-called the reads with MiXCR, one entry per CDR3 protein. The profile shows hundreds of thousands of distinct CDR3 sequences, around 43% of them singletons.

This sequence was found in a human donor with aplastic anemia. The rearrangement links TRBV5-5 to TRBJ2-5, with TRBD1 as a possible D gene (7 bases). Sequenced: sorted CD4+, CD8+, or CD8+CD57+ T cells (not recorded which) from PBMCs. CDR3: CASSYRQGWEEETQYF. The CDR3 region has the DNA TGTGCCAGCAGCTACCGACAGGGTTGGGAGGAAGAGACCCAGTACTTC.